The source of this T cell receptor (beta chain) is a study of blood T cell repertoires in COVID-19. Study information: T cells, B-cell-depleted T cells, or PBMCs provided the cDNA or gDNA that served as material.

The V end lost 6 bases, the J end lost 1 base, and 9 bases lay between the germline ends. This CDR3 spans 13 amino acids. Germline V gene sequence: CDR1 LGHNA, CDR2 YSLEER. Original processing methods: Nucleated cell counts were estimated from reference gene primer amplification. Produced via immunoSEQ multiplex PCR; TCRdb's table is partial and in-frame only. V, J and clone size derive from that table, while D and trimming were established from the DNA sequence. The table shows around 110,000 clones, with less than 95% occurring only once. Sequencing input: peripheral blood. The receptor's source is a human donor with active COVID-19. The donor label of this sample is uncertain. V usage is TRBV4-3 and J usage is TRBJ1-1; D gene unclear. The CDR3 nucleotides are TGCGCCAGCAGGGACGGAGGGAACACTGAAGCTTTCTTT. This translates into CASRDGGNTEAFF.